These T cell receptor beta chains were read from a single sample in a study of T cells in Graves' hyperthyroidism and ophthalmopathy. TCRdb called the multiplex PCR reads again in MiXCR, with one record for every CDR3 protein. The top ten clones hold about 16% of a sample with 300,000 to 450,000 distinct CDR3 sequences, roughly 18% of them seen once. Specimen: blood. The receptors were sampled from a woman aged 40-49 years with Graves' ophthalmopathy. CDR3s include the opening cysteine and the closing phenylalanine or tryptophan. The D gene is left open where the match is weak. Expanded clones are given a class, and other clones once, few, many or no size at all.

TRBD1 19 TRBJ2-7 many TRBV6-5 CASSYSSRPRGQGAYEQYF TGTGCCAGCAGTTACTCCTCTCGTCCCCGGGGACAGGGTGCCTACGAGCAGTACTTC
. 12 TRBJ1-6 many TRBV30 CAWSVMSAPLHF TGTGCCTGGAGTGTTATGAGCGCACCCCTCCACTTT
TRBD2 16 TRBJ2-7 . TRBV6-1 CASGLAGGRSSYEQYF TGTGCCAGCGGACTAGCGGGGGGCCGGAGCTCCTACGAGCAGTACTTC
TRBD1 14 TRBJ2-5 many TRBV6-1 CASKGDRVQETQYF TGTGCCAGCAAAGGGGACAGGGTCCAGGAGACCCAGTACTTC
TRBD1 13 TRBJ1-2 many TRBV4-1 CASSPRDRAGYTF TGCGCCAGCAGCCCTCGGGACAGGGCTGGCTACACCTTC
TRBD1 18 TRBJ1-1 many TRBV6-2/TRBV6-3 CASRLNRDRGLRNTEAFF TGTGCCAGCAGGCTGAACCGGGACAGGGGGCTCCGGAACACTGAAGCTTTCTTT
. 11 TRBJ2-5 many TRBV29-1 CSVAEKETQYF TGCAGCGTTGCTGAGAAAGAGACCCAGTACTTC
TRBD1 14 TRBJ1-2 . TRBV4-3 CASSHIGQADGYTF TGCGCCAGCAGCCATATTGGACAGGCCGATGGCTACACCTTC
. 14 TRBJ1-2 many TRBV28 CASSPTDVVSGYTF TGTGCCAGCAGCCCGACGGACGTTGTTTCTGGCTACACCTTC
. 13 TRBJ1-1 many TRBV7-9 CASSLTPAPEAFF TGTGCCAGCAGCTTAACACCGGCTCCTGAAGCTTTCTTT